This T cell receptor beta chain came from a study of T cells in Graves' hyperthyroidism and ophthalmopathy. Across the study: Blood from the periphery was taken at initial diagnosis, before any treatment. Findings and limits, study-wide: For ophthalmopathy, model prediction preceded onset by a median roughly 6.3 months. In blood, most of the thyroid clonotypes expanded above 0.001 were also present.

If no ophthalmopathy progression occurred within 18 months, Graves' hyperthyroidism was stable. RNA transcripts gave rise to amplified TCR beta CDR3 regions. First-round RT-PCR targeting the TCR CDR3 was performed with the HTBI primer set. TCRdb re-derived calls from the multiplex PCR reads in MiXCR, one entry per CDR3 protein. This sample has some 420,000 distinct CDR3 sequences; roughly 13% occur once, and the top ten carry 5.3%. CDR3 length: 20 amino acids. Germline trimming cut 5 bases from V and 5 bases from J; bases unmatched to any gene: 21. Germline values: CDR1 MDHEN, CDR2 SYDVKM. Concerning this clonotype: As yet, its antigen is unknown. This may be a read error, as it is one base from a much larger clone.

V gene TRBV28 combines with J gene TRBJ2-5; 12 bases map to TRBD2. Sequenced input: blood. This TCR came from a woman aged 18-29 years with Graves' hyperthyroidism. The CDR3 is CASSEPRTESSGRAGETQYF. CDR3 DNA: TGTGCCAGCAGTGAGCCACGGACAGAGTCTAGCGGGAGGGCCGGGGAGACCCAGTACTTC.